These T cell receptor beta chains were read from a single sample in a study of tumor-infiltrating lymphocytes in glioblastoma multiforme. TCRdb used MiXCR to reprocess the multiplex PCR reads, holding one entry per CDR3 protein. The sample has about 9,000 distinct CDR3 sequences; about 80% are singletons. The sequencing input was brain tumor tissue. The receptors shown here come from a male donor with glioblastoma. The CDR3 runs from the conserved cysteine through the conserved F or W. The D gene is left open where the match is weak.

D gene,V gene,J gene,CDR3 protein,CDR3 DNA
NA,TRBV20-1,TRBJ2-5,CSARGGPRVAETQYF,TGCAGTGCTAGAGGAGGTCCCAGGGTGGCAGAGACCCAGTACTTC
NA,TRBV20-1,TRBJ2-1,CSAIRDTYNEQFF,TGCAGTGCTATCCGGGACACCTACAATGAGCAGTTCTTC
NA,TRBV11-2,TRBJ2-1,CASSLGRNQGEQFF,TGTGCCAGCAGTCTAGGGCGGAATCAGGGCGAGCAGTTCTTC
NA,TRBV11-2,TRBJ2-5,CASGFIGTSKGTHYF,TGTGCCAGCGGCTTTATCGGGACCAGCAAAGGAACCCATTACTTC
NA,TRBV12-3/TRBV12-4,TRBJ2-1,CASSPRAGSSYNEQFF,TGTGCCAGCAGTCCAAGGGCAGGGAGCTCCTACAATGAGCAGTTCTTC
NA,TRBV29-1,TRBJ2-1,CSVGWRHGGNEQLF,TGCAGCGTTGGGTGGCGGCACGGGGGCAATGAGCAGCTCTTC
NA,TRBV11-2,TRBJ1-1,CASSLDPSTEAFF,TGTGCCAGCAGCTTAGATCCATCAACTGAAGCTTTCTTT
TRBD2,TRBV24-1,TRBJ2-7,CATSDRTRIGEQYF,TGTGCCACCAGTGATAGGACTAGAATCGGCGAGCAGTACTTC
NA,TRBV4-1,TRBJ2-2,CASSSHGGLGGELFF,TGCGCCAGCAGCTCCCACGGAGGGCTCGGCGGGGAGCTGTTTTTT
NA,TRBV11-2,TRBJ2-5,CASSLGASLSSQCF,TGTGCCAGCAGCTTAGGGGCTAGCTTGTCGTCCCAGTGCTTC
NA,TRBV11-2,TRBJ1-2,CASSLGAGYGYTF,TGTGCCAGCAGCTTAGGTGCTGGATATGGCTACACCTTC
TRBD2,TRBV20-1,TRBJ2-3,CSPQGGLAGLTDTQYF,TGCAGTCCCCAAGGGGGTCTAGCGGGGCTCACAGATACGCAGTATTTT
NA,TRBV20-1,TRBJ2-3,CSALRTWATLNTEYF,TGCAGTGCCCTACGGACATGGGCGACCCTTAATACGGAGTATTTT
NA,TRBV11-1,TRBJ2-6,CASSSAGHIPGANILTF,TGTGCCAGCAGCTCAGCGGGACATATCCCTGGGGCCAACATCCTGACTTTC
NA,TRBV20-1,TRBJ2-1,CSASEVYNEQFF,TGCAGTGCAAGCGAGGTTTACAATGAGCAGTTCTTC